This T cell receptor beta chain was found in a study of blood T cell repertoires in COVID-19. Across the study: PBMCs, B-cell-depleted T cells, or T cells provided the cDNA or gDNA that made up the material.

CDR1 is SNHLY and CDR2 is FYNNEI in the germline V gene. Trimming cost V 5 bases and J 3 bases, with 14 bases left between them. The CDR3 is 15 residues long. Only in-frame clones appear in the TCRdb table, and some are missing; sequencing was by immunoSEQ multiplex PCR. The sample lists 100,000 to 150,000 clones, around four fifths seen once, with around 9.8% in the top ten. In its sample, this clone was seen a few times. The sequenced sample was peripheral blood. The TCR sequence derives from a man between 40 and 49 years old with active or convalescent COVID-19. The genes are TRBV2 and TRBJ1-5; D is undetermined. The CDR3 sequence: CASSLIRQDNQPQHF. The CDR3 DNA follows: TGTGCCAGCAGTCTCATACGACAAGACAATCAGCCCCAGCATTTT.